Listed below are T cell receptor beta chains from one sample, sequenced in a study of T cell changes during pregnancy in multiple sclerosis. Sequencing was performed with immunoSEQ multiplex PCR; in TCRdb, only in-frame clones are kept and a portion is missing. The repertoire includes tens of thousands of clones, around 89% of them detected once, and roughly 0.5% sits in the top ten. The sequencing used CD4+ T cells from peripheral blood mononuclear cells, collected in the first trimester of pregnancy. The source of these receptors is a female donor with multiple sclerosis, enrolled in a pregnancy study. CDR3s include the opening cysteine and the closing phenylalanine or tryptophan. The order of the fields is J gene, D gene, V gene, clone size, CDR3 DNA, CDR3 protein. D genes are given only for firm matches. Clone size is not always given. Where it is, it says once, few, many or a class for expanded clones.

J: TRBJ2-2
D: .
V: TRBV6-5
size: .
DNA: TGTGCCAGCAGTTACTCGGGCAACACCGGGGAGCTGTTTTTT
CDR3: CASSYSGNTGELFF

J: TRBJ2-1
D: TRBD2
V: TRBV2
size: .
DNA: TGTGCCAGCCGAGGGGGAACTAGCGGGGGGGCCAATGAGCAGTTCTTC
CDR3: CASRGGTSGGANEQFF

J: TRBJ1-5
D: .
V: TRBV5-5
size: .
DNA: TGTGCCAGCAGCTTGGTGCCAGGCAATCAGCCCCAGCATTTT
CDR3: CASSLVPGNQPQHF

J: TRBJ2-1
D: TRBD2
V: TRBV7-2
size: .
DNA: TGTGCCAGCAGCTGGGGGACTAGCGGGCCCCCTTACAATGAGCAGTTCTTC
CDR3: CASSWGTSGPPYNEQFF

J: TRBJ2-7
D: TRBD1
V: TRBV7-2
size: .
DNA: TGTGCCAGCAGCTTAGCCCCGGGACAGGGATGGGGCGAGCAGTACTTC
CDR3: CASSLAPGQGWGEQYF

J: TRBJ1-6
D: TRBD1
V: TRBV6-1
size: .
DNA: TGTGCCAGCAGTGAAGGGGACAGGTATTCACCCCTCCACTTT
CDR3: CASSEGDRYSPLHF

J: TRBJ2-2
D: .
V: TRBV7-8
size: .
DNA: TGTGCCAGCAAAAGGGGGGGGGAGCTGTTTTTT
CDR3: CASKRGGELFF

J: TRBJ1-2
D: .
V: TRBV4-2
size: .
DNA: TGTGCCAGCAGCCAAGATGAGGGTTTTAACATGGGCTACACCTTC
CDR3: CASSQDEGFNMGYTF

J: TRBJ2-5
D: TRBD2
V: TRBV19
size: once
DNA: TGTGCCTCCAAGGGAGGGGTTGAGACCCAGTACTTC
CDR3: CASKGGVETQYF

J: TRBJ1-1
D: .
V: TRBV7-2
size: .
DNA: TGTGCCAGCAGCTTAACAGGAGCTGAAGCTTTCTTT
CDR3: CASSLTGAEAFF

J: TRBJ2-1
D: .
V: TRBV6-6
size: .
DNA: TGTGCCAGCGGTCAGGGGAATTCCTACAATGAGCAGTTCTTC
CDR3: CASGQGNSYNEQFF

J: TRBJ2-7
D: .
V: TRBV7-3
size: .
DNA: TGTGCCAGCAGCTTACTTTACGAGCAGTACTTC
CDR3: CASSLLYEQYF

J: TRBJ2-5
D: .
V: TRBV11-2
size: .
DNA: TGTGCCAGCAGCCTCGGTGGGGGGGAGACCCAGTACTTC
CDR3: CASSLGGGETQYF

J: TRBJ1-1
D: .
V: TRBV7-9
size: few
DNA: TGTGCCAGCAGCTTCCTAGACACTGAAGCTTTCTTT
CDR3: CASSFLDTEAFF

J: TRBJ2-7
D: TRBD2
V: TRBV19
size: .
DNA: TGTGCCAGTAGTCCGATCGCGGGAGACCTGGGGGAGCAGTACTTC
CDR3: CASSPIAGDLGEQYF

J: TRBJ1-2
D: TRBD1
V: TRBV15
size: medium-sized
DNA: TGTGCCACCAGCTACAGGACAGGGGAGGAAGGCTACACCTTC
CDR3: CATSYRTGEEGYTF

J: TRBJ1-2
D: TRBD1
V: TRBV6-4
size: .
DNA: TGTGCCAGCGGAGGCGGGACAGACTATGGCTACACCTTC
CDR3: CASGGGTDYGYTF

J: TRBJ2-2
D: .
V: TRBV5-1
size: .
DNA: TGCGCCAGCAGCTTGGGGACTCCCGGGGAGCTGTTTTTT
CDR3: CASSLGTPGELFF

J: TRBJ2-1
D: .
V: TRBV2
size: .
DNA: TGTGCCAGCAGTCTTAACGGACAGCAGCAGTTCTTC
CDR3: CASSLNGQQQFF

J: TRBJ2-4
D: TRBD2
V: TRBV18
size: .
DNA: TGTGCCAGCGCAAGGAGTACAGGAGGAAGCGGGAGGGGACTCTTGAACATTCAGTACTTC
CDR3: CASARSTGGSGRGLLNIQYF

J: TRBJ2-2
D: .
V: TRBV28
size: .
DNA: TGTGCCAGCAGGGTCGGGTCAGTCCGCACCGGGGAGCTGTTTTTT
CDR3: CASRVGSVRTGELFF

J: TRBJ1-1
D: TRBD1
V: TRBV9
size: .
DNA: TGTGCCAGCAGCGGCAGGGGGCGAGATGAAGCTTTCTTT
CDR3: CASSGRGRDEAFF

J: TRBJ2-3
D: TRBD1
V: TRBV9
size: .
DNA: TGTGCCAGCAGCGTAGGGACAGGGGCGGGGACAGATACGCAGTATTTT
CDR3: CASSVGTGAGTDTQYF

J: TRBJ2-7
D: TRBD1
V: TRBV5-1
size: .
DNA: TGCGCCAGCAGCCTACCGGGACAGGGGGTGTACGAGCAGTACTTC
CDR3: CASSLPGQGVYEQYF

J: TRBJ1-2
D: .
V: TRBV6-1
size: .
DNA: TGTGCCAGCAGTCCCAACCCGGGGGCTAACTATGGCTACACCTTC
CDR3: CASSPNPGANYGYTF

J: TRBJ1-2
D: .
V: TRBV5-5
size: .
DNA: TGTGCCAGCAGCTTGGGCGGAAAGAACTATGGCTACACCTTC
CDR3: CASSLGGKNYGYTF

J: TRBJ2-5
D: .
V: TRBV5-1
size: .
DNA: TGCGCCAGCAGGCGGGACCAGCAAGAGACCCAGTACTTC
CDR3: CASRRDQQETQYF

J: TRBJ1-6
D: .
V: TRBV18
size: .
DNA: TGTGCCAGCTCACCTGGGACTGTGTCACCCCTCCACTTT
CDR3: CASSPGTVSPLHF

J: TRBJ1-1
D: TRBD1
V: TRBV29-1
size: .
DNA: TGCAGCGTCGATAGAGGACAGGGGCTTGAAGCTTTCTTT
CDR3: CSVDRGQGLEAFF

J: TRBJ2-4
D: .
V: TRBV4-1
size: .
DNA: TGCGCCAGCAGCCAAGACGATCCCCGGTGGAACATTCAGTACTTC
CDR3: CASSQDDPRWNIQYF

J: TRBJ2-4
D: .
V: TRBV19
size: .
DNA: TGTGCCAGTAGTACGGGTGGGGGGACGAAAAACATTCAGTACTTC
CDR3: CASSTGGGTKNIQYF

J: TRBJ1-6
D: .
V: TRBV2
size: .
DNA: TGTGCCAGCAACGACAGGCTCTCCTATAATTCACCCCTCCACTTT
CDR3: CASNDRLSYNSPLHF

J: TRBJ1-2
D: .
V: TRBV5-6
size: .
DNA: TGTGCCAGCAGCTCCGGGACTCCCCGTCCCGGTGGCTACACCTTC
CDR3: CASSSGTPRPGGYTF

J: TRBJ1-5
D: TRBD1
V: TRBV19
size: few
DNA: TGTGCCAGTAGTATAGGTTGGGACAGAATAAATCAGCCCCAGCATTTT
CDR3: CASSIGWDRINQPQHF

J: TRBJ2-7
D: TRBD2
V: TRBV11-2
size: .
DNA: TGTGCCAGCAGCTCCCACACTAGCGGGAGTGGCTACGAGCAGTACTTC
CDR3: CASSSHTSGSGYEQYF